What follows describes a single T cell receptor (beta chain). This CDR3 spans 15 amino acids. Trimming took off 0 bases at V and 0 bases at J, with 4 bases between the two ends. Germline loops: CDR1 SGHRS, CDR2 YFSETQ. As handled by the study authors: Amplifying reference gene primers gave estimates of nucleated cell counts. Libraries were prepared by immunoSEQ multiplex PCR; TCRdb keeps only in-frame clonotypes and omits some of them. V and J calls plus clone size are reproduced from that table; the DNA served to infer D and trimming. This sample yields about 76,000 clones, of which around 75% are seen a single time; around 21% belongs to the top ten. The source of the sample is a study of blood T cell repertoires in COVID-19. Whole-study context: Samples taken during acute and convalescent COVID-19 were collected in the United States, Italy and Spain.

The receptor was derived from a man aged 70-80 years with acute or convalescent COVID-19. V and J are TRBV5-1 and TRBJ2-6; D is undetermined. The sequenced material came from peripheral blood. The CDR3 DNA reads TGCGCCAGCAGCTTGGTGTACTCTGGGGCCAACGTCCTGACTTTC. Its protein product is CASSLVYSGANVLTF.